This TCR beta chain stems from a study of metastatic and nonmetastatic thyroid tumors. Study background: Repertoire comparisons spanned blood and tumor or nodule tissue from malignant and benign thyroid patients.

Authors' analysis steps: Researchers built a distant-metastasis classifier for papillary thyroid cancer that drew on CDR3 differences across clinicopathological groups. TCRdb reprocessed the PCR reads using MiXCR. The V and J calls shown here were made by TCRdb, not taken from the authors' results. The table has some 35,000 clones, 35% to 40% seen once. Patients were all untreated before their thyroid surgery. V lost 1 base, J lost 7 bases, and 7 bases lay in between. Looked up from germline, CDR1 is MDHEN and CDR2 is SYDVKM. The CDR3 sequence is 12 residues long. The chain has TRBV28 and TRBJ1-2; D perhaps matches TRBD1 (5 bases). The sample was tumor tissue. This sequence was found in a female donor with papillary thyroid cancer or a benign thyroid nodule (not recorded which). Some clones in this sample may be carry-over from other donors' samples. For the CDR3, the DNA is TGTGCCAGCAGTTTATCGGGGGGTGGCTACACCTTC. This translates into CASSLSGGGYTF.